A selection of T cell receptor beta chains follows, all from one sample in a study of cytomegalovirus exposure and HLA in healthy donors. Assay used: immunoSEQ multiplex PCR; TCRdb lists only in-frame clones, some missing. The sample yields some 200,000 clones, roughly 80% seen once. The sample was PBMCs. These receptors all come from a female donor in good health and CMV-seronegative. CDR3s include the opening cysteine and the closing phenylalanine or tryptophan. D genes are given only for firm matches. The size field is filled for only some rows; it gives once, few, many or a size class.

d_gene: TRBD2
j_gene: TRBJ2-7
v_gene: TRBV2
abundance: .
CDR3aa: CASSDSSGAYEQYF
CDR3nt: TGTGCCAGCAGTGATTCTAGCGGGGCTTACGAGCAGTACTTC

d_gene: TRBD1
j_gene: TRBJ2-1
v_gene: TRBV28
abundance: .
CDR3aa: CASSFSTMWQGADEQFF
CDR3nt: TGTGCCAGCAGTTTCAGTACTATGTGGCAGGGGGCCGATGAGCAGTTCTTC

d_gene: .
j_gene: TRBJ2-5
v_gene: TRBV7-2
abundance: once
CDR3aa: CASSLAGGPGRGETQYF
CDR3nt: TGTGCCAGCAGCTTAGCAGGAGGACCTGGGCGTGGGGAGACCCAGTACTTC

d_gene: TRBD1
j_gene: TRBJ2-3
v_gene: TRBV6-1
abundance: .
CDR3aa: CASSGGQRLPDTQYF
CDR3nt: TGTGCCAGCAGTGGGGGACAGCGGCTACCGGATACGCAGTATTTT

d_gene: .
j_gene: TRBJ2-2
v_gene: TRBV5-1
abundance: .
CDR3aa: CASSLLGQTAAGRNTGELFF
CDR3nt: TGCGCCAGCAGCCTTTTGGGACAGACGGCGGCGGGACGAAACACCGGGGAGCTGTTTTTT

d_gene: .
j_gene: TRBJ1-1
v_gene: TRBV11-2
abundance: .
CDR3aa: CASSVWGAEAFF
CDR3nt: TGTGCCAGCAGCGTGTGGGGGGCTGAAGCTTTCTTT

d_gene: .
j_gene: TRBJ2-7
v_gene: TRBV18
abundance: .
CDR3aa: CASSPSSTSYEQYF
CDR3nt: TGTGCCAGCTCACCGTCCTCGACTTCCTACGAGCAGTACTTC

d_gene: TRBD1
j_gene: TRBJ2-1
v_gene: TRBV9
abundance: .
CDR3aa: CASSVGGGTSSYNEQFF
CDR3nt: TGTGCCAGCAGCGTAGGAGGGGGCACAAGCTCCTACAATGAGCAGTTCTTC

d_gene: TRBD1
j_gene: TRBJ2-1
v_gene: TRBV5-8
abundance: once
CDR3aa: CASSLRTGGHNEQFF
CDR3nt: TGTGCCAGCAGCCTTAGGACAGGGGGCCACAATGAGCAGTTCTTC

d_gene: TRBD2
j_gene: TRBJ2-1
v_gene: TRBV2
abundance: .
CDR3aa: CASSVLAGQSEQFF
CDR3nt: TGTGCCAGCAGCGTACTAGCGGGGCAGAGTGAGCAGTTCTTC

d_gene: .
j_gene: TRBJ2-7
v_gene: TRBV4-2
abundance: .
CDR3aa: CASSQEIQVTYEQYF
CDR3nt: TGTGCCAGCAGCCAAGAAATACAGGTTACCTACGAGCAGTACTTC

d_gene: .
j_gene: TRBJ1-5
v_gene: TRBV1
abundance: .
CDR3aa: CTSSQFYFNQPQHF
CDR3nt: TGCACCAGCAGCCAATTTTATTTCAATCAGCCCCAGCATTTT

d_gene: .
j_gene: TRBJ2-2
v_gene: TRBV2
abundance: few
CDR3aa: CASSEGRGPHGELFF
CDR3nt: TGTGCCAGCAGTGAAGGCAGGGGCCCACACGGGGAGCTGTTTTTT

d_gene: TRBD1
j_gene: TRBJ2-3
v_gene: TRBV14
abundance: .
CDR3aa: CASSRDRGITDTQYF
CDR3nt: TGTGCCAGCAGCCGGGACAGGGGAATCACAGATACGCAGTATTTT

d_gene: .
j_gene: TRBJ2-3
v_gene: TRBV19
abundance: .
CDR3aa: CASTGAHTDTQYF
CDR3nt: TGTGCCAGTACGGGAGCCCACACAGATACGCAGTATTTT

d_gene: .
j_gene: TRBJ1-6
v_gene: TRBV6-1
abundance: few
CDR3aa: CASSARWGGYNSPLHF
CDR3nt: TGTGCCAGCAGTGCCCGTTGGGGGGGCTATAATTCACCCCTCCACTTT

d_gene: TRBD2
j_gene: TRBJ2-3
v_gene: TRBV7-3
abundance: .
CDR3aa: CASSQNSGGADTQYF
CDR3nt: TGTGCCAGCAGCCAGAATAGCGGGGGGGCTGATACGCAGTATTTT

d_gene: .
j_gene: TRBJ2-7
v_gene: TRBV5-4
abundance: .
CDR3aa: CASSFYGSYEQYF
CDR3nt: TGTGCCAGCAGCTTCTACGGGTCCTACGAGCAGTACTTC

d_gene: .
j_gene: TRBJ2-1
v_gene: TRBV4-1
abundance: .
CDR3aa: CASSQDRGQPNEQFF
CDR3nt: TGCGCCAGCAGCCAAGATCGAGGCCAGCCTAATGAGCAGTTCTTC

d_gene: .
j_gene: TRBJ2-3
v_gene: TRBV10-3
abundance: .
CDR3aa: CATRTENTDTQYF
CDR3nt: TGTGCCACCAGGACAGAAAACACAGATACGCAGTATTTT

d_gene: TRBD1
j_gene: TRBJ2-3
v_gene: TRBV28
abundance: .
CDR3aa: CASSLGFGTGLTDTQYF
CDR3nt: TGTGCCAGCAGTTTGGGTTTTGGGACAGGGCTTACAGATACGCAGTATTTT

d_gene: TRBD1
j_gene: TRBJ1-1
v_gene: TRBV30
abundance: .
CDR3aa: CAWSLGTVRTEAFF
CDR3nt: TGTGCCTGGAGTCTTGGGACAGTAAGGACTGAAGCTTTCTTT

d_gene: .
j_gene: TRBJ2-7
v_gene: TRBV19
abundance: .
CDR3aa: CASSTAGGLGYEQYF
CDR3nt: TGTGCCAGTAGTACGGCCGGAGGTCTAGGCTACGAGCAGTACTTC

d_gene: TRBD1
j_gene: TRBJ1-2
v_gene: TRBV18
abundance: .
CDR3aa: CASSPLGGQVNYGYTF
CDR3nt: TGTGCCAGCTCACCCCTCGGGGGACAGGTGAACTATGGCTACACCTTC

d_gene: .
j_gene: TRBJ1-2
v_gene: TRBV11-2
abundance: .
CDR3aa: CASSPSVGRGYGYTF
CDR3nt: TGTGCCAGCAGCCCCAGCGTGGGCAGGGGATATGGCTACACCTTC

d_gene: TRBD1
j_gene: TRBJ2-7
v_gene: TRBV11-1
abundance: .
CDR3aa: CASTLDRSHEQYF
CDR3nt: TGTGCCAGCACCCTGGACAGGAGCCACGAGCAGTACTTC

d_gene: .
j_gene: TRBJ2-7
v_gene: TRBV19
abundance: .
CDR3aa: CASSISRLGSYEQYF
CDR3nt: TGTGCCAGTAGTATCAGCAGGCTTGGCTCCTACGAGCAGTACTTC

d_gene: .
j_gene: TRBJ2-7
v_gene: TRBV29-1
abundance: .
CDR3aa: CSVVPLSGPGSYEQYF
CDR3nt: TGCAGCGTTGTTCCTCTCTCAGGGCCCGGGTCCTACGAGCAGTACTTC

d_gene: TRBD1
j_gene: TRBJ2-5
v_gene: TRBV5-6
abundance: .
CDR3aa: CASSALAGGVFGTQYF
CDR3nt: TGTGCCAGCAGCGCCCTGGCAGGGGGCGTTTTCGGGACCCAGTACTTC

d_gene: .
j_gene: TRBJ1-1
v_gene: TRBV18
abundance: .
CDR3aa: CASSPDTTATLGAFF
CDR3nt: TGTGCCAGCTCACCCGACACGACAGCCACCCTCGGAGCTTTCTTT

d_gene: TRBD2
j_gene: TRBJ2-3
v_gene: TRBV5-6
abundance: .
CDR3aa: CASSFSGGADTQYF
CDR3nt: TGTGCCAGCAGCTTTAGCGGGGGAGCAGATACGCAGTATTTT

d_gene: .
j_gene: TRBJ2-4
v_gene: TRBV15
abundance: .
CDR3aa: CATSREPGGVKNIQYF
CDR3nt: TGTGCCACCAGCAGAGAACCTGGGGGCGTCAAAAACATTCAGTACTTC

d_gene: TRBD2
j_gene: TRBJ2-3
v_gene: TRBV29-1
abundance: .
CDR3aa: CSSRTSGGPTDTQYF
CDR3nt: TGCAGCTCCCGGACTAGCGGGGGCCCCACAGATACGCAGTATTTT

d_gene: .
j_gene: TRBJ2-7
v_gene: TRBV7-7
abundance: .
CDR3aa: CASSLVAGAHEQYF
CDR3nt: TGTGCCAGCAGCTTAGTGGCAGGGGCCCACGAGCAGTACTTC

d_gene: TRBD2
j_gene: TRBJ2-2
v_gene: TRBV2
abundance: .
CDR3aa: CASSEELAGPNTGELFF
CDR3nt: TGTGCCAGCAGTGAAGAATTAGCGGGCCCCAACACCGGGGAGCTGTTTTTT

d_gene: .
j_gene: TRBJ2-3
v_gene: TRBV27
abundance: .
CDR3aa: CASSLLGAFSTGTQYF
CDR3nt: TGTGCCAGCAGTTTACTGGGGGCCTTTTCCACCGGTACGCAGTATTTT

d_gene: TRBD2
j_gene: TRBJ2-7
v_gene: TRBV18
abundance: few
CDR3aa: CASSPVGGLYEQYF
CDR3nt: TGTGCCAGCTCACCGGTGGGAGGGCTCTACGAGCAGTACTTC

d_gene: .
j_gene: TRBJ2-2
v_gene: TRBV2
abundance: few
CDR3aa: CASSEIRATGELFF
CDR3nt: TGTGCCAGCAGTGAAATACGAGCGACCGGGGAGCTGTTTTTT

d_gene: .
j_gene: TRBJ2-2
v_gene: TRBV9
abundance: once
CDR3aa: CASSLYTGELFF
CDR3nt: TGTGCCAGCAGCCTTTACACCGGGGAGCTGTTTTTT

d_gene: TRBD1
j_gene: TRBJ1-1
v_gene: TRBV7-9
abundance: .
CDR3aa: CSSSERTGDTEAFF
CDR3nt: TGTTCCAGCAGCGAAAGGACAGGGGACACTGAAGCTTTCTTT

d_gene: TRBD2
j_gene: TRBJ2-3
v_gene: TRBV7-3
abundance: .
CDR3aa: CASSPLEAGGTDTQYF
CDR3nt: TGTGCCAGCAGCCCCCTGGAAGCGGGGGGCACAGATACGCAGTATTTT

d_gene: .
j_gene: TRBJ2-7
v_gene: TRBV7-2
abundance: .
CDR3aa: CASSLAGGGAAPYEQYF
CDR3nt: TGTGCCAGCAGCTTAGCAGGAGGGGGGGCCGCCCCCTACGAGCAGTACTTC

d_gene: TRBD2
j_gene: TRBJ2-5
v_gene: TRBV14
abundance: .
CDR3aa: CASSQDLGTSGGPRETQYF
CDR3nt: TGTGCCAGCAGCCAAGATCTTGGGACTAGCGGGGGCCCCCGAGAGACCCAGTACTTC

d_gene: .
j_gene: TRBJ1-2
v_gene: TRBV9
abundance: .
CDR3aa: CASSSPRSQGYTF
CDR3nt: TGTGCCAGCAGCTCCCCCCGCTCGCAGGGCTACACCTTC

d_gene: TRBD2
j_gene: TRBJ2-2
v_gene: TRBV11-2
abundance: .
CDR3aa: CASSLGRGGDTGELFF
CDR3nt: TGTGCCAGCAGCTTAGGACGGGGGGGGGACACCGGGGAGCTGTTTTTT

d_gene: .
j_gene: TRBJ1-5
v_gene: TRBV30
abundance: few
CDR3aa: CAWTPGGGQPQHF
CDR3nt: TGTGCCTGGACCCCGGGGGGCGGTCAGCCCCAGCATTTT

d_gene: .
j_gene: TRBJ2-6
v_gene: TRBV6-1
abundance: once
CDR3aa: CASSEGSPVLTF
CDR3nt: TGTGCCAGCAGTGAAGGTTCTCCCGTCCTGACTTTC

d_gene: TRBD1
j_gene: TRBJ2-5
v_gene: TRBV7-8
abundance: .
CDR3aa: CASSLKRTGQETQYF
CDR3nt: TGTGCCAGCAGCTTGAAACGGACAGGACAAGAGACCCAGTACTTC

d_gene: TRBD1
j_gene: TRBJ1-1
v_gene: TRBV6-1
abundance: .
CDR3aa: CASSEGGQGAYRAFF
CDR3nt: TGTGCCAGCAGTGAGGGTGGACAGGGGGCATATAGGGCTTTCTTT